This TCR beta chain was sequenced for a study of human T cells and chemical hapten exposure. Findings of the study overall: Significantly more large CDR3 similarity clusters were formed by expanded TCRs than by controls. DPC sensitization did not alter TCRs above 1 in 1000 frequency.

This clonotype has only a few counts. What it binds is not known. Trimming cost V 3 bases and J 4 bases; bases outside gene matches: 10. Looked up from germline, CDR1 is LGHNA and CDR2 is YNFKEQ. This CDR3 region has 17 residues. TCRdb independently ran MiXCR on the RACE reads; one entry per CDR3 protein. The sample shows approximately 350,000 distinct CDR3 sequences, around 7% of them seen only once. Time point here: patch test 1, 2 weeks after DPC sensitization. As to treatment: therapeutic diphenylcyclopropenone sensitization with weekly scalp DPC. The receptor comes from a woman between 18 and 29 years old with alopecia areata. Some clones in this sample may be carry-over from other donors' samples. J is TRBJ2-2 and V is TRBV4-2; TRBD1 matches at 8 bases. Source: whole blood, taken in connection with sensitization to the hapten diphenylcyclopropenone (DPC). As DNA, the CDR3 is TGTGCCAGCAGCCAGGGACAGGCCCTGTACTTCACCGGGGAGCTGTTTTTT. Its protein is CASSQGQALYFTGELFF.